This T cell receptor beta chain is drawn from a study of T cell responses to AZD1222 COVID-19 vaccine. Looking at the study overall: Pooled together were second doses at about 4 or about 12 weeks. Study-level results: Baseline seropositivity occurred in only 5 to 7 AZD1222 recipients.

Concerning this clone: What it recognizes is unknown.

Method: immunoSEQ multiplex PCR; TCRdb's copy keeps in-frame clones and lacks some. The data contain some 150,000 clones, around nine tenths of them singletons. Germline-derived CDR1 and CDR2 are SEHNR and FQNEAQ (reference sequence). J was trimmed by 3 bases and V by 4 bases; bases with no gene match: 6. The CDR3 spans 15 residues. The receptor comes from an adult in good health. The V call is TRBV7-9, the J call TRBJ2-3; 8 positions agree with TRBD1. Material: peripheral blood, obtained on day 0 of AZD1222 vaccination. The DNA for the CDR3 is TGTGCCAGCAGCTCCCGGGACAGGCAAACAGATACGCAGTATTTT. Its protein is CASSSRDRQTDTQYF.